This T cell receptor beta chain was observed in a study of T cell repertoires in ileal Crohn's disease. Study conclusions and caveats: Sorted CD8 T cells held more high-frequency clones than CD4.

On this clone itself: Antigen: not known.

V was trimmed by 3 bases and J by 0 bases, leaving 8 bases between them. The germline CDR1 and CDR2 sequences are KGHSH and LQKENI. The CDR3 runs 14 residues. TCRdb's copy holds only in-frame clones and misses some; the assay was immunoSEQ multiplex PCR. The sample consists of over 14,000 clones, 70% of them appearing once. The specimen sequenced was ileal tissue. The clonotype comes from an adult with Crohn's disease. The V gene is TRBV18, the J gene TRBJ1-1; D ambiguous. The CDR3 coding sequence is TGTGCCAGCTCACCGAAGAGAATGAACACTGAAGCTTTCTTT. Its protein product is CASSPKRMNTEAFF.